This TCR beta chain appears in the sequencing data of a study of blood T cells in healthy people across ages. PCR was performed a second time for about 6 to 12 cycles using a sample-barcoded 5' primer and a J-beta primer mix. TCRdb reprocessed the 5' RACE reads via MiXCR and lists one record per CDR3 protein. This sample has hundreds of thousands of distinct CDR3 sequences, with 56% found just once. This CDR3 is built from 14 residues. CDR1 and CDR2 (germline): SEHNR, FQNEAQ (reference sequence). The V and J ends lost 3 bases and 7 bases, in that order; junction bases with no gene match: 5. Material for sequencing was blood. The clonotype originates from a man between 35 and 55 years old in good health. V gene TRBV7-9 combines with J gene TRBJ2-4; TRBD1 aligns across 8 bases. The DNA of the CDR3 is TGTGCCAGCAGCTTCACGGACAGGGTGAACATTCAGTACTTC. It encodes CASSFTDRVNIQYF.